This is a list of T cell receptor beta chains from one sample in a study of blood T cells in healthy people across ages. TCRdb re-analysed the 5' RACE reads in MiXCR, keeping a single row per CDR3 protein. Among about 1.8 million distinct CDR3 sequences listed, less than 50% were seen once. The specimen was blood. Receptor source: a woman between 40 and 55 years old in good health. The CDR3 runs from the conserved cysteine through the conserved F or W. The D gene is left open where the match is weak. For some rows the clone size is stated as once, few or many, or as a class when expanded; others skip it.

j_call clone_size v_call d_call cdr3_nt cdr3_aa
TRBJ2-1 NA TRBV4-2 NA TGTGCCAGCAGCCAAGCGACAGCGTCGAACTCCTACAATGAGCAGTTCTTC CASSQATASNSYNEQFF
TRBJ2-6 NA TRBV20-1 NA TGCAGTGTGGACAGCACTGGATCTGGGGCCAACGTCCTGACTTTC CSVDSTGSGANVLTF
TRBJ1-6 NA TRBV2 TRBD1 TGTGCCAGCAGAGGACAGGGGCGGTATAATTCACCCCTCCACTTT CASRGQGRYNSPLHF
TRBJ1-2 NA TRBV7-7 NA TGTGCTAGCGGCTGTAGGTCCCTGGGACGGCCCTGTGGCTACACCTTC CASGCRSLGRPCGYTF
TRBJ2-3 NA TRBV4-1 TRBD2 TGCGCCAGCAGCCCGCAACCCGAGACTAGCGGGGTGGGAGATACGCAGTATTTT CASSPQPETSGVGDTQYF
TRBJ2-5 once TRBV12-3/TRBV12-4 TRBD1 TGTGCCAGCAGCCCGACAGGGGGCCTGGGGGAGCAGTACTTC CASSPTGGLGEQYF
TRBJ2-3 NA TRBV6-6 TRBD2 TGTGCCAGCAGTTATAGCGGGGGGTGGGCAGATACGCAGTATTTT CASSYSGGWADTQYF
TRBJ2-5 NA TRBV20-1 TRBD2 TGCAGTGCTAAGTTCCCAGCGGGGAACCTTCAAGAGACCCAGTACTTC CSAKFPAGNLQETQYF
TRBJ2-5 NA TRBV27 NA TGTGCCAGCAGCAGGCGCAGGTTGTCCCAAGAGACCCAGTACTTC CASSRRRLSQETQYF
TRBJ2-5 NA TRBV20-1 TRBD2 TGCAGTGCCCCGACTAGCGGGGGGGCAAAGACCCAGTACTTC CSAPTSGGAKTQYF
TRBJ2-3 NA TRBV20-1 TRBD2 TGCAGTGCTAGAGATCTCCTACTAGCGGGGACCACAGATACGCAGTATTTT CSARDLLLAGTTDTQYF
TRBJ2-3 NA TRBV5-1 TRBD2 TGCGCCAGCAAGCGGGGGGGCCCGGAAGATACGCAGTATTTT CASKRGGPEDTQYF
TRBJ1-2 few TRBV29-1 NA TGCAGCGTTGAGGGGGGGCGCCCCTATGGCTACACCTTC CSVEGGRPYGYTF
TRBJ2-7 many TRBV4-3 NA TGCGCCAGCAGCCAAGATTGGGGCGGAGCTATATACGAGCAGTACTTC CASSQDWGGAIYEQYF
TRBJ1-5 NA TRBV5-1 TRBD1 TGCGCCAGCAGCAATACAGGGGCTAGCAATCAGCCCCAGCATTTT CASSNTGASNQPQHF
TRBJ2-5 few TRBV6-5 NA TGTGCCAGCAGTTACTACAGGACGGGAGAGACCCAGTACTTC CASSYYRTGETQYF
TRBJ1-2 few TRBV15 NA TGTGCCACCAGCAGAGATCGGGCTGCAGGGCTCTATGGCTACACCTTC CATSRDRAAGLYGYTF
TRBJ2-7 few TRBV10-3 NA TGTGCCATCAGTGCGGACCACGAGCAGTACTTC CAISADHEQYF
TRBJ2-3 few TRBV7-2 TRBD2 TGTGCCAGCAGCTTAGCCGGACTAGCGGGGCGAGATACGCAGTATTTT CASSLAGLAGRDTQYF
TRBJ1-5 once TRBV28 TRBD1 TGTGCCAGCAGACTACAGGGGTATGTGGGCAATCAGCCCCAGCATTTT CASRLQGYVGNQPQHF
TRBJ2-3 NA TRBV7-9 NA TGTGCCAGCAGCTCCGGGCAATACCAAGATACGCAGTATTTT CASSSGQYQDTQYF
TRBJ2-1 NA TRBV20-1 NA TGCGGTGCTAGGCCCCTAAGCAATGAGCAGTTCTTC CGARPLSNEQFF
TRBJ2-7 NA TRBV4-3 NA TGCGCCAGCAGCCAATTTTACGGGCGGGAGCAGTACTTC CASSQFYGREQYF
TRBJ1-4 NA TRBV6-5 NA TGTGCCAGCAGTTACTCTGGAGGGGTGTTCGAAAAACTGTTTTTT CASSYSGGVFEKLFF
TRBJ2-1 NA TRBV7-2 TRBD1 TGTGCCGGCAGCTTAAGGGACAGGGATGAGCAGTTCTTC CAGSLRDRDEQFF
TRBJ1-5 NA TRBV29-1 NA TGCAGCGTTTCAACCGGCAGCGATCAGCCCCAGCATTTT CSVSTGSDQPQHF
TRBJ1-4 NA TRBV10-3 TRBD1 TGTGCCATCAGCGCGTCGGAGACAGGGAGATTTAAAAAACTGTTTTTT CAISASETGRFKKLFF
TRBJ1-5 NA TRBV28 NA TGTGCCAGCAGTTCCCCCAGGGGCAGCGAGAGCAATCAGCCCCAGCATTTT CASSSPRGSESNQPQHF
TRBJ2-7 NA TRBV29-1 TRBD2 TGCAGCGTTGACACCGGGACTAGCGGTTCCTACGAGCAGTACTTC CSVDTGTSGSYEQYF
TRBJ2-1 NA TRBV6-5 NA TGTGCCAGCAGCGAACCCGACAGCCTGGGCAATGAGCAGTTCTTC CASSEPDSLGNEQFF
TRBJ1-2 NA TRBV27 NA TGTGCCAGCTCCATCGGAATTAACTATGGCTACACCTTC CASSIGINYGYTF
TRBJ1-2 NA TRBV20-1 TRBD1 TGCAGTGCTAGATTCGGGACAGGGGGATACTATGGCTACACCTTC CSARFGTGGYYGYTF
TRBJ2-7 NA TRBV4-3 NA TGCGCCAGCAGCGCCCGTTTGGACAGTGGGGACGATGAGCAGTACTTC CASSARLDSGDDEQYF
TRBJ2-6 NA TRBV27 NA TGTGCCAGCAGTTTATCCGAGACACTCTCTGGGGCCAACGTCCTGACTTTC CASSLSETLSGANVLTF
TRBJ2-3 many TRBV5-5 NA TGTGCCAGCAGCTTGGAGCGCACGCAGTATTTT CASSLERTQYF
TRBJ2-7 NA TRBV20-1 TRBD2 TGCAGTGCTAGAGGGCTAGCGGGGGAATACGAGCAGTACTTC CSARGLAGEYEQYF
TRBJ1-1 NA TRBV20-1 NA TGCAGTGCTAGGCAGGGCACTGAAGCTTTCTTT CSARQGTEAFF